The 6 T cell receptor beta chains given below trace back to one sample, sequenced in a study of identical twins. TCRdb reanalysed the 5' RACE reads using MiXCR and keeps one entry per CDR3 protein. The repertoire holds around 240,000 distinct CDR3 sequences, about 11% seen once, with about a tenth in the top ten. The source material was memory T cells sorted from blood. The origin of the receptors is a man aged 50-60 years in good health.

This clonotype has only a few counts. The chain joins TRBV18 to TRBJ1-3; D is uncertain. Germline V gives CDR1 KGHSH, CDR2 LQKENI. CDR3 length: 15 residues. Trimming shortened V by 3 bases and J by 2 bases, and 11 bases separated the two germline ends. The CDR3 coding sequence is TGTGCCAGCTCACCCTTGTCAGATACTGGAAACACCATATATTTT. It codes for CASSPLSDTGNTIYF.

This clonotype has at least ten counts. The rearrangement joins TRBV20-1 to TRBJ2-3; 7 bases align to TRBD1. This CDR3 is 17 amino acids long. V shed 5 bases, J shed 0 bases, and the junction held 14 bases outside the gene matches. The germline gives CDR1 DFQATT, CDR2 SNEGSKA (reference sequence). For the CDR3, the DNA is TGCAGTGCTCCCAAAGGGGGCCCCACAATTAGCACAGATACGCAGTATTTT. It translates to CSAPKGGPTISTDTQYF.

This chain uses TRBV28 with TRBJ2-5; tentatively, D is TRBD1 (6 bases). The CDR3 is 13 amino acids. The germline CDR1 and CDR2 sequences are MDHEN and SYDVKM. With 7 bases removed from V and 4 bases from J, the gap between germline ends came to 13 bases. The CDR3 reads CASTQGNRETQYF. In DNA form, the CDR3 reads TGTGCCAGCACTCAGGGGAATCGAGAGACCCAGTACTTC.

The chain combines TRBV2 with TRBJ2-2, with D hard to call. CDR1 and CDR2 from the germline V gene are SNHLY and FYNNEI. The V and J ends lost 4 bases and 5 bases respectively, with 11 bases between them. The CDR3 consists of 14 residues. DNA of the CDR3: TGTGCCAGCAGTGCCCGCTACGTGACCGGGGAGCTGTTTTTT. Its translation is CASSARYVTGELFF.

The chain is built from TRBV20-1 and TRBJ1-1, with TRBD1 as a possible D gene (5 bases). Germline CDR1 DFQATT, CDR2 SNEGSKA (reference sequence). Trimming stripped 1 base from V and 0 bases from J, with 9 bases between. The CDR3 loop spans 14 amino acids. CDR3 in DNA: TGCAGTGCTAGAGTCGGACAAGTGAACACTGAAGCTTTCTTT. Protein: CSARVGQVNTEAFF.

The chain has TRBV7-2 and TRBJ1-3; D gene uncertain. CDR1 is SGHTA and CDR2 is FQGNSA in the germline V gene. The ends were cut back, 5 bases at V and 2 bases at J, with 7 bases in the middle. The CDR3 is made up of 13 amino acids. DNA of the CDR3: TGTGCCAGCAGCCTAGATACTGGAAACACCATATATTTT. Translated: CASSLDTGNTIYF.